This section outlines one T cell receptor (beta chain) sequence together with its context. Using its own MiXCR run on the reads, TCRdb lists one record per CDR3 protein. The table shows about 240,000 distinct CDR3 sequences, with 29% occurring only once. The sample comes from a study of kidney transplant recipient with SARS-CoV-2 infection. The V gene's germline CDR1 is SGHVS and CDR2 FNYEAQ. This CDR3 is 17 amino acids long. V dropped 3 bases and J dropped 4 bases, with 21 bases sitting between them. This chain links TRBV7-6 with TRBJ1-2; D not resolved. Source: a blood sample, taken at baseline and on roughly day 110 from a kidney transplant recipient. The sequence came from a male patient in his thirties who had COVID-19 and was a kidney transplant recipient. Some T cells may be transferred from the graft donor. This CDR3 reads CASSFANESRKTYGYTF. CDR3 DNA sequence: TGTGCCAGCAGCTTTGCCAATGAATCTCGAAAGACCTATGGCTACACCTTC.